This entry is about one T cell receptor beta chain. Its antigen is as yet unknown. Germline values: CDR1 PRHDT, CDR2 FYEKMQ (reference sequence). CDR3 size: 13 residues. The data originate from a study of blood T cells in healthy people across ages. The second PCR ran about 6 to 12 cycles with a sample-barcoded 5' primer and J-beta primers. The study obtained at least 2.5 million CDR3-containing paired-end reads from every sample. TCRdb used MiXCR to reprocess the 5' RACE reads, holding one entry per CDR3 protein. The sample includes fewer than 950,000 distinct CDR3 sequences, less than 70% of them seen just once. Whole-study findings and limits: The fall in TCR beta diversity per million T cells was roughly linear with age.

The TCR originated in a man older than 75 in good health. The specimen was blood. The rearrangement uses TRBV13 and TRBJ2-5; 7 bases align to TRBD1. The J call could be wrong; TRBJ2-7 is a better fit for the DNA end. The DNA of the CDR3 is TGTGCCAGCAGCACCACGACAGGGCTCGAGCAGTACTTC. Its translation: CASSTTTGLEQYF.